This T cell receptor beta chain was found in a study of blood T cells in healthy people across ages. Study-wide findings and caveats: Roughly linear age-related decline in beta diversity appeared, significant by age roughly 40. PBMCs were not sorted, which prevented a conclusive comparison of naive versus antigen-experienced cells.

Regarding this clonotype: The antigen is unknown.

Donors were systemically healthy Caucasian individuals from Russia aged roughly 6 to 100 years. Investigators took around 10 milliliters of peripheral blood from every donor. Trimming pared 4 bases from V and 3 bases from J, leaving 12 bases between. The germline V gene encodes CDR1 GTSNPN and CDR2 SVGIG (reference sequence). The CDR3 sequence is 13 residues long. Primed by a sample-barcoded 5' primer and a J-beta primer mix, a second PCR proceeded for roughly 6 to 12 cycles. TCRdb processed the 5' RACE reads anew with MiXCR; each CDR3 protein has one entry. The table has about 970,000 distinct CDR3 sequences, roughly 51% seen once.

This clonotype originated in a woman aged 60 to 75 in good health. Sequencing was carried out using blood. The chain employs TRBV30 and TRBJ1-2; D remains unclear. CDR3 region: CAWTLRIDYGYTF. DNA for the CDR3: TGTGCCTGGACCCTCCGGATCGACTATGGCTACACCTTC.